What follows describes a single T cell receptor (beta chain). Its specificity is unknown. Each patient relapsed following autologous stem cell transplantation, and prior brentuximab vedotin exposure differed. This table comes from immunoSEQ multiplex PCR, and its TCRdb copy is limited to in-frame clones, with some not included. This repertoire shows about 100,000 clones, around four fifths found once; its top ten account for 12%. The sample is drawn from a study of PD-1 blockade in classical Hodgkin lymphoma. At the level of the study: Patients were administered nivolumab (3 mg/kg intravenously) every 2 weeks. Broader study findings: Patients starting nivolumab under 1 year after ASCT were excluded. Factors driving the repertoire differences, possibly disease activity or prior therapy, remain undefined.

Trimming removed 0 bases at V and 10 bases at J, with 14 bases between. The CDR3 runs to 14 residues. Germline V CDR1 and CDR2: SGHKS, YYEKEE (reference sequence). Sequences were derived from peripheral blood mononuclear cells (PBMCs), sampled at baseline. The source is a human donor with classical Hodgkin lymphoma. The chain uses TRBV5-5 and TRBJ2-1; D is uncertain. Here the CDR3 reads CASSLGGRGGEQFF. The CDR3, as DNA: TGTGCCAGCAGCTTGGGAGGTCGCGGTGGGGAGCAGTTCTTC.